The 27 T cell receptor beta chains below all came from one sample that was sequenced in a study of blood T cell repertoires in COVID-19. The table came from immunoSEQ multiplex PCR; TCRdb's copy has only in-frame clones and leaves some out. The top ten clones hold around 3% of a sample with about 170,000 clones, 74% of them seen once. The sample comprised peripheral blood. The source is a woman of 80 years or more with acute or convalescent COVID-19.

This chain joins TRBV28 and TRBJ1-1; unclear D gene. The CDR3 spans 13 residues. Germline V gene data show CDR1 as MDHEN and CDR2 as SYDVKM. V lost 4 bases and J 5 bases, leaving 11 bases between the germline ends. CDR3 DNA sequence: TGTGCCAGCAGTTCCCAACCGAGGACTGAAGCTTTCTTT. Its protein product is CASSSQPRTEAFF.

J is TRBJ1-5 and V is TRBV2; 8 bases line up with TRBD1. CDR3 length equals 16 residues. The trim removed 1 base at V and 10 bases at J, leaving 12 bases unmatched. Per germline, CDR1 SNHLY and CDR2 FYNNEI. CDR3 region: CASSEGTGRKTPPQHF. As DNA, the CDR3 is TGTGCCAGCAGTGAAGGGACAGGGAGGAAGACGCCACCCCAGCATTTT. Together with reference TRBV2 and TRBJ1-5, the CDR3 gives the full variable domain: EPEVTQTPSHQVTQMGQEVILRCVPISNHLYFYWYRQILGQKVEFLVSFYNNEISEKSEIFDDQFSVERPDGSNFTLKIRSTKLEDSAMYFCASSEGTGRKTPPQHFGDGTRLSIL.

V usage is TRBV5-1 and J usage is TRBJ2-7; 7 bases agree with TRBD2. Trimming took 2 bases from V and 5 from J; bases not matched to a gene: 7. Germline CDR1 reads SGHRS; CDR2 reads YFSETQ. This CDR3 has 14 residues. This CDR3 is CASSFTAGVDEQYF. The CDR3, as DNA: TGCGCCAGCAGCTTTACGGCGGGAGTCGACGAGCAGTACTTC.

The rearrangement joins TRBV29-1 to TRBJ2-3, with D perhaps matching TRBD2 (5 bases). The CDR3 runs to 13 residues. V was clipped by 7 bases and J by 10 bases, with 21 bases between them. The germline V gene has CDR1 SQVTM and CDR2 ANQGSEA. CDR3 region: CSAHRGPEGPQYF. CDR3 sequence (DNA): TGCAGCGCCCACCGGGGTCCCGAGGGCCCGCAGTATTTT.

This clone was picked up one time. The chain carries TRBV9 and TRBJ2-2, with D uncertain. Germline V gene lookup returns CDR1 SGDLS and CDR2 YYNGEE. V was trimmed by 4 bases and J by 6 bases, leaving 16 bases between them. The CDR3 is 15 amino acids. CDR3: CASSPTHLVSGELFF. CDR3 coding DNA: TGTGCCAGCAGCCCTACCCATCTAGTTTCCGGGGAGCTGTTTTTT.

This clone was picked up a small number of times. This chain connects TRBV19 to TRBJ1-2; no clear D. Germline V gene sequence: CDR1 LNHDA, CDR2 SQIVND (reference sequence). The CDR3 sequence is 14 residues long. Trimming removed 3 bases at V and 5 bases at J, with 13 bases between. The CDR3 nucleotides are TGTGCCAGTAGTATCGACGCAGGAGGGTATGGCTACACCTTC. Translation gives CASSIDAGGYGYTF.

The chain carries TRBV25-1 and TRBJ2-2; D perhaps matches TRBD1 (8 bases). The CDR3 loop spans 17 amino acids. Trimming took off 4 bases at V and 2 bases at J, with 17 bases between the two ends. Germline values: CDR1 MGHDK, CDR2 SYGVNS. The CDR3 protein is CASSAPYRGGNTGELFF. As DNA, the CDR3 is TGTGCCAGCAGTGCTCCTTACAGGGGGGGTAACACCGGGGAGCTGTTTTTT.

The chain carries TRBV28 and TRBJ2-1; TRBD1 agrees at 7 bases. V shed 7 bases and J 4 bases; nucleotides not matched to a gene: 10. CDR3 length: 15 residues. In germline, CDR1 is MDHEN, CDR2 SYDVKM. The CDR3 region is CASNEQGKRYNEQFF. As DNA, the CDR3 is TGTGCCAGCAACGAACAGGGGAAGCGGTACAATGAGCAGTTCTTC.

The chain employs TRBV30 and TRBJ2-2; D is uncertain. The CDR3 spans 12 residues. CDR1 is GTSNPN and CDR2 is SVGIG in the germline V gene (reference sequence). The V end lost 4 bases, the J end lost 4 bases, and 7 bases lay between the germline ends. CDR3 in DNA: TGTGCCTGGAACGTGAGCACCGGGGAGCTGTTTTTT. This codes for CAWNVSTGELFF.

This clone was counted only a few times. The chain links TRBV18 to TRBJ2-3, with 9 nucleotides matching TRBD1. The CDR3 extends over 16 amino acids. V lost 3 bases, J lost 2 bases, and 6 bases stayed unmatched. CDR1 and CDR2 (germline): KGHSH, LQKENI. The CDR3 nucleotides are TGTGCCAGCTCACCTTATGGACAGGGGTACACAGATACGCAGTATTTT. Its translation: CASSPYGQGYTDTQYF. The entire variable domain, with the rest obtained from reference TRBV18 and TRBJ2-3, is as follows: NAGVMQNPRHLVRRRGQEARLRCSPMKGHSHVYWYRQLPEEGLKFMVYLQKENIIDESGMPKERFSAEFPKEGPSILRIQQVVRGDSAAYFCASSPYGQGYTDTQYFGPGTRLTVL.

The CDR3 loop is CASSLAGWRDYNSPLHF. CDR3 sequence (DNA): TGTGCCAGCAGCTTAGCGGGCTGGAGGGACTATAATTCACCCCTCCACTTT. J is TRBJ1-6 and V is TRBV7-8; D unclear. There are 17 residues in the CDR3. The germline gives CDR1 SGHVS, CDR2 FQNEAQ. V lost 0 bases, J lost 3 bases, and 12 bases lay in between.

The V gene is TRBV28, the J gene TRBJ1-2, with D uncertain. The V end lost 6 bases, the J end lost 5 bases, and 22 bases lay between the germline ends. The V gene's germline CDR1 is MDHEN and CDR2 SYDVKM. CDR3 length: 16 residues. The CDR3 nucleotides read TGTGCCAGCAGACCGCCTAACAGCCCCCGGGGATATGGCTACACCTTC. It yields the protein CASRPPNSPRGYGYTF.

Here the CDR3 reads CASSSRGGSGTYEQYF. The CDR3 bases are TGTGCCAGCAGCTCCCGCGGGGGTAGCGGAACCTACGAGCAGTACTTC. The chain couples TRBV11-2 to TRBJ2-7; 7 bases line up with TRBD2. The CDR3 has 16 residues. Germline V gives CDR1 SGHAT, CDR2 FQNNGV. J gave up 2 bases and V 4 bases, and 11 bases lay outside the gene matches.

In its sample, this clone was seen a few times. The chain has TRBV21-1 and TRBJ2-7; the table's D call, TRBD2, was not checked against the DNA. TRBV21-1 is assigned pseudogene status. This CDR3 has 12 residues. The CDR3 is CASDAGAGEQYF. CDR3 in DNA: TGTGCCAGCGACGCGGGAGCTGGCGAGCAGTACTTC.

This sequence joins TRBV10-3 and TRBJ2-1; 12 bases map to TRBD2. Germline values: CDR1 ENHRY, CDR2 SYGVKD. The V gene end was trimmed by 3 bases and the J gene end by 7 bases; junction bases not matched to a gene: 7. The CDR3 spans 16 residues. CDR3: CAISEGLAGSKNEQFF. Here the CDR3 DNA reads TGTGCCATCAGTGAAGGACTAGCGGGAAGTAAGAATGAGCAGTTCTTC.

The gene calls are TRBV11-2 and TRBJ2-7, with TRBD2 as a possible D gene (6 bases). CDR1 SGHAT and CDR2 FQNNGV come from the germline V gene. The CDR3 totals 14 residues. V was trimmed by 5 bases and J by 3 bases, leaving 14 bases between them. The chain's CDR3 is CASSQGLADYEQYF. The DNA for the CDR3 is TGTGCCAGCAGCCAGGGACTCGCTGACTACGAGCAGTACTTC.

CDR3 protein: CATSRDILAAGAEKLFF. The DNA for the CDR3 is TGTGCCACCAGCAGAGATATCCTGGCGGCAGGGGCCGAAAAACTGTTTTTT. V and J are TRBV15 and TRBJ1-4; D perhaps matches TRBD1 (6 bases). Trimming left V 0 bases short and J 8 bases short, with 19 bases between. Germline-derived CDR1 and CDR2 are LNHNV and YYDKDF (reference sequence). CDR3 size: 17 residues.

V and J are TRBV7-3 and TRBJ2-5; D gene ambiguous. Germline values: CDR1 SGHTA, CDR2 FQGTGA. Trimming took off 5 bases at V and 5 bases at J, with 15 bases between the two ends. The CDR3 has 14 amino acids. The CDR3 sequence is CASSPNPRWETQYF. The CDR3 DNA is TGTGCCAGCAGCCCAAATCCCCGGTGGGAGACCCAGTACTTC. Supplemented by reference TRBV7-3 and TRBJ2-5, the full variable domain reads GAGVSQTPSNKVTEKGKYVELRCDPISGHTALYWYRQSLGQGPEFLIYFQGTGAADDSGLPNDRFFAVRPEGSVSTLKIQRTERGDSAVYLCASSPNPRWETQYFGPGTRLLVL.

The V call is TRBV18, the J call TRBJ2-7; 10 bases map to TRBD1. The ends lost 3 bases at V and 7 bases at J; junction bases unmatched: 3. The CDR3 extends over 13 amino acids. Per the germline V gene, CDR1 is KGHSH and CDR2 is LQKENI. The CDR3 DNA follows: TGTGCCAGCTCACCGACAGGGGGCGAAGAGCAGTACTTC. Protein: CASSPTGGEEQYF.

There are a few counts of this clone. The rearrangement links TRBV3-1 (or the pseudogene TRBV3-2) to TRBJ2-1; no reliable D call. Germline values: CDR1 LGHDT, CDR2 YNNKEL (reference sequence). V was clipped by 1 base and J by 8 bases, with 15 bases between them. CDR3 length: 15 amino acids. The CDR3 spells CASSQVLGPWDEQFF. CDR3 nucleotides: TGTGCCAGCAGCCAAGTCCTGGGCCCTTGGGATGAGCAGTTCTTC.

The chain joins TRBV19 to TRBJ2-1, with a weak D call TRBD2 (5 bases). The CDR3 covers 12 residues. V lost 5 bases and J 12 bases, leaving 14 bases between the germline ends. Germline CDR1 is LNHDA and CDR2 is SQIVND (reference sequence). CDR3 region: CASSAAGGRQFF. The CDR3 DNA follows: TGTGCCAGTAGTGCGGCCGGAGGTCGGCAGTTCTTC. The full variable domain, with the rest looked up from reference TRBV19 and TRBJ2-1, is DGGITQSPKYLFRKEGQNVTLSCEQNLNHDAMYWYRQDPGQGLRLIYYSQIVNDFQKGDIAEGYSVSREKKESFPLTVTSAQKNPTAFYLCASSAAGGRQFFGPGTRLTVL.

The CDR3 region is CASSFSGQGLYGYTF. Written as DNA, the CDR3 is TGTGCCAGCAGCTTCTCTGGACAGGGTCTCTATGGCTACACCTTC. The chain has TRBV7-2 and TRBJ1-2, with 8 bases that match TRBD1. V shed 3 bases, J shed 4 bases, and the junction held 7 bases outside the gene matches. The CDR3 spans 15 residues. Per the germline V gene, CDR1 is SGHTA and CDR2 is FQGNSA.

The rearrangement links TRBV28 to TRBJ1-2, with TRBD1 as a possible D gene (5 bases). The V end lost 1 base, the J end lost 7 bases, and 13 bases lay between the germline ends. The CDR3 has 14 amino acids. Germline V gene data show CDR1 as MDHEN and CDR2 as SYDVKM. The CDR3 is CASSLYPTQGGYTF. CDR3 sequence (DNA): TGTGCCAGCAGTTTATACCCTACCCAGGGTGGCTACACCTTC.

The chain employs TRBV6-5 and TRBJ2-2; D is unclear. Germline lookup yields CDR1 MNHEY and CDR2 SVGAGI. Trimming pared 2 bases from V and 0 bases from J, leaving 10 bases between. The CDR3 consists of 16 residues. CDR3 in DNA: TGTGCCAGCAGTTACGGTACAGTAACGAACACCGGGGAGCTGTTTTTT. This codes for CASSYGTVTNTGELFF.

The chain uses TRBV15 and TRBJ1-4; D remains ambiguous. The germline V and J ends were trimmed by 6 bases and 0 bases, with 5 bases remaining between them. Germline loops: CDR1 LNHNV, CDR2 YYDKDF (reference sequence). This CDR3 contains 13 residues. The CDR3 protein is CATSSATNEKLFF. CDR3 nucleotide sequence: TGTGCCACCAGTTCGGCAACTAATGAAAAACTGTTTTTT.

This clone was counted once. The chain combines TRBV27 with TRBJ2-5, with D tentatively TRBD2 (6 bases). Trimming shortened V by 1 base and J by 4 bases, and 13 bases separated the two germline ends. CDR1 and CDR2 from the germline V gene are MNHEY and SMNVEV (reference sequence). There are 15 residues in the CDR3. DNA for the CDR3: TGTGCCAGCAGTTTATTTCTAGGGACTGCAGAGACCCAGTACTTC. This gives the protein CASSLFLGTAETQYF.

This chain uses TRBV3-1 (or the pseudogene TRBV3-2) with TRBJ1-1, with D unresolved. This CDR3 has 13 amino acids. Trimming removed 4 bases from V and 11 bases from J, with 17 bases in between. CDR1 and CDR2 from the germline V gene are LGHDT and YNNKEL (reference sequence). In DNA, the CDR3 is TGTGCCAGCAGCCGACCCTGGGGTAGGGAGGCTTTCTTT. The encoded protein is CASSRPWGREAFF.